This entry features one T cell receptor (beta chain) sequence. Its antigen is not known. The sample is drawn from a study of Ad26.COV2.S vaccination and SARS-CoV-2 variants. As for the study in general: By the intramuscular route, Ad26.COV2.S was given once, or twice 56 days apart. Study-level results: The study found higher spike-specific TCR breadth in vaccine than placebo recipients.

Treatment in this sample: about 20 received Ad26.COV2.S at low or high dose, single or two shots; several received placebo; per-sample allocation not given. The samples were gathered on day 63 after the first injection of vaccine or placebo. Here immunoSEQ multiplex PCR was the method, and the copy in TCRdb shows in-frame clones only, minus some. The sample yields roughly 300,000 clones, approximately 90% seen once. This sequence originates from a person between 18 and 65 years old who received the Ad26.COV2.S COVID-19 vaccine or a placebo. Sample: peripheral blood, taken in a trial of Ad26.COV2.S vaccine versus placebo.

The CDR3 is CASSQVAGQGAQGSPLHF. The CDR3, as DNA: TGCGCCAGCAGCCAAGTTGCGGGACAGGGGGCGCAGGGTTCACCCCTCCACTTT. This chain links TRBV4-1 with TRBJ1-6; TRBD1 matches at 12 bases. V shed 1 base and J 9 bases; nucleotides not matched to a gene: 10. CDR1 and CDR2 (germline): MGHRA, YSYEKL. The CDR3 length is 18 residues.